One and the same sample provided the 19 T cell receptor beta chains below, sequenced in a study of monozygotic twins with inflammatory bowel disease (dated by TCRdb to about 2019). Libraries came from 5' RACE. TCRdb lists the instrument as Illumina HiSeq 2500. TCRdb reprocessed the reads into one record per CDR3 protein sequence, lacking DNA. For this sample, the table gives 110,000 to 150,000 distinct CDR3 sequences. The ten largest clones represent 0.95% to 1.5% of the sample. Sequenced material: blood. The receptor source for this set is a human donor with ulcerative colitis or Crohn's disease, or a healthy co-twin of an affected twin (not recorded which).

V and J are TRBV7-2 and TRBJ1-2. The CDR3 is made up of 15 amino acids. CDR1 is SGHTA, CDR2 FQGNSA, per germline. CDR3: CASSLNGLGGYGYTF.

The chain carries TRBV19 and TRBJ1-1. This CDR3 contains 13 residues. Germline CDR1 LNHDA, CDR2 SQIVND (reference sequence). The CDR3 spells CASKSFPNTEAFF.

The genes are TRBV11-1 and TRBJ2-7. Germline V lookup: CDR1 SGHAT, CDR2 FQDESV (reference sequence). This CDR3 has 15 amino acids. The CDR3 loop is CASSLSTVPSYEQYF.

This chain's CDR3 is CAISERASGNIYNEQFF. This chain joins TRBV10-3 and TRBJ2-1; TCRdb gives TRBD2 as the D gene, but with no DNA this cannot be confirmed. The CDR3 loop spans 17 amino acids. Germline CDR1 ENHRY, CDR2 SYGVKD.

The chain recombines TRBV10-3 with TRBJ1-6; lacking DNA, the TRBD1 call made by TCRdb goes unchecked. This CDR3 comprises 16 residues. Per germline, CDR1 ENHRY and CDR2 SYGVKD. The CDR3 protein is CAISESRQGENSPLHF.

The V and J genes are TRBV28 and TRBJ2-7; TCRdb's assignment of TRBD1 cannot be checked, as there is no DNA. This CDR3 has 15 residues. Per the germline V gene, CDR1 is MDHEN and CDR2 is SYDVKM. CDR3 sequence: CASSLRQGASYEQYF. Filled out from reference TRBV28 and TRBJ2-7, the complete variable domain reads DVKVTQSSRYLVKRTGEKVFLECVQDMDHENMFWYRQDPGLGLRLIYFSYDVKMKEKGDIPEGYSVSREKKERFSLILESASTNQTSMYLCASSLRQGASYEQYFGPGTRLTVT.

The chain has TRBV20-1 and TRBJ2-1; TCRdb gives TRBD2 as the D gene, but with no DNA this cannot be confirmed. Germline CDR1 and CDR2: DFQATT and SNEGSKA (reference sequence). The CDR3 sequence is 14 residues long. The CDR3 protein is CSARLAGDVNEQFF.

The rearrangement links TRBV19 to TRBJ1-1; TCRdb's assignment of TRBD1 cannot be checked, as there is no DNA. In germline, CDR1 is LNHDA, CDR2 SQIVND (reference sequence). This CDR3 contains 17 residues. CDR3 protein: CASSMVGGFGSNTEAFF.

The chain's CDR3 is CSAADRKNTGELFF. The V and J genes are TRBV20-1 and TRBJ2-2; TCRdb lists TRBD1, though no DNA is available to test this call. The germline V gene has CDR1 DFQATT and CDR2 SNEGSKA (reference sequence). The CDR3 sequence is 14 residues long.

The chain employs TRBV10-2 and TRBJ1-5; TCRdb gives TRBD1 as the D gene, but with no DNA this cannot be confirmed. Germline CDR1 and CDR2: WSHSY and SAAADI. This CDR3 is 14 amino acids long. The CDR3: CASSEAGGNQPQHF.

V is TRBV6-5 and J is TRBJ2-2; TCRdb indicates TRBD1, and absent DNA this call remains unverified. Germline assignment: CDR1 MNHEY and CDR2 SVGAGI. This CDR3 has 14 residues. The CDR3 reads CASSWQGEAGELFF.

The chain couples TRBV10-3 to TRBJ2-7; without DNA, the TCRdb call of TRBD1 cannot be checked. Germline V gene data show CDR1 as ENHRY and CDR2 as SYGVKD. This CDR3 comprises 13 residues. The CDR3 sequence is CAISAEGIGEQYF.

The CDR3: CATSSGTDYNEQFF. This rearrangement joins TRBV24-1 to TRBJ2-1; TCRdb returns TRBD1, unconfirmable since there is no DNA. The germline V gene has CDR1 KGHDR and CDR2 SFDVKD. The length of the CDR3 is 14 residues.

The rearrangement uses TRBV24-1 and TRBJ2-5. CDR1 is KGHDR, CDR2 SFDVKD, per germline. The CDR3 is 13 amino acids. Here the CDR3 reads CATSDSALETQYF.

The CDR3 sequence: CASSFEDRDTGELFF. The chain has TRBV5-1 and TRBJ2-2. Per germline, CDR1 SGHRS and CDR2 YFSETQ. The CDR3 length is 15 residues. Combining the CDR3 with reference TRBV5-1 and TRBJ2-2 gives the whole variable domain KAGVTQTPRYLIKTRGQQVTLSCSPISGHRSVSWYQQTPGQGLQFLFEYFSETQRNKGNFPGRFSGRQFSNSRSEMNVSTLELGDSALYLCASSFEDRDTGELFFGEGSRLTVL.

V is TRBV5-1 and J is TRBJ1-2. CDR3 length: 13 amino acids. Per the germline V gene, CDR1 is SGHRS and CDR2 is YFSETQ. CDR3 sequence: CASSFTDNYGYTF.

The V and J genes are TRBV6-1 and TRBJ2-3; TCRdb calls TRBD1, which cannot be checked without DNA. The CDR3 contains 16 residues. CDR1 MNHNS and CDR2 SASEGT come from the germline V gene. The CDR3 here is CASSRRTGSGTDTQYF.

The chain carries TRBV20-1 and TRBJ1-6; there is no DNA to check the TCRdb D call of TRBD1. CDR3 length equals 15 residues. Looked up from germline, CDR1 is DFQATT and CDR2 is SNEGSKA (reference sequence). The CDR3 loop reads CSALVGGPYNSPLHF.

V is TRBV20-1 and J is TRBJ1-6; absent DNA, TCRdb's TRBD1 call cannot be checked. This CDR3 has 13 amino acids. The germline CDR1 and CDR2 sequences are DFQATT and SNEGSKA (reference sequence). The CDR3 protein is CSVGTGVGSPLHF.